This TCR beta chain was obtained from a study of radiation and T cells in renal cell carcinoma. Whole-study findings and limits: Irradiated tumors held more dominant CDR3 motifs than control tumors. Irradiated tumors had higher TCR clonality than control tumors. Intratumoral heterogeneity was not captured in these 0.75 to 1 g regions.

Generated by immunoSEQ multiplex PCR, the TCRdb table keeps only in-frame clones and is missing some. The sample consists of about 18,000 clones, about 61% of them appearing once. This clone was recorded only once. The antigen is not known. Treatment: treatment-naive control, cytoreductive nephrectomy. The ends were cut back, 0 bases at V and 5 bases at J, with 19 bases in the middle. The CDR3 runs 17 residues. Germline loops: CDR1 LGHNA, CDR2 YSLEER. This sample comprised tumor tissue, obtained from a patient whose treatment was nephrectomy without radiotherapy. This receptor was obtained from a man aged 50 to 59 with renal cell carcinoma. The chain joins TRBV4-3 to TRBJ1-2, with D possibly being TRBD1 (5 bases). For the CDR3, the DNA is TGCGCCAGCAGCCAAGAATGGGACTTTTGGAGTTCATATGGCTACACCTTC. Translating gives CASSQEWDFWSSYGYTF.